The rows below give T cell receptor beta chains drawn from one sample of a study of T and B cells in COVID-19 patients. TCRdb independently ran MiXCR on the multiplex PCR reads; one entry per CDR3 protein. Among 14,000 to 15,000 distinct CDR3 sequences, about 29% were seen once, and the ten largest hold roughly 1.2%. Specimen: blood. The source of these receptors is a human donor who had recovered from COVID-19. Each CDR3 is given with its conserved first and last residue. The D gene is left open where the match is weak. Size is omitted from some rows. Given values are once, few, many or a class for expanded clones.

v_call: TRBV19
clone_size: medium-sized
d_call: NA
j_call: TRBJ2-2
cdr3_aa: CASSIGDRTGELFF
cdr3_nt: TGTGCCAGTAGTATCGGGGATAGGACCGGGGAGCTGTTTTTT

v_call: TRBV19
clone_size: many
d_call: NA
j_call: TRBJ1-2
cdr3_aa: CASSPGLYRYTF
cdr3_nt: TGTGCCAGTAGTCCGGGCCTTTATCGCTACACCTTC

v_call: TRBV5-5
clone_size: medium-sized
d_call: TRBD1
j_call: TRBJ1-6
cdr3_aa: CATLAGGNRSPLHF
cdr3_nt: TGTGCCACGCTCGCAGGGGGAAATCGCTCACCCCTCCACTTT

v_call: TRBV27
clone_size: few
d_call: NA
j_call: TRBJ2-3
cdr3_aa: CASSFTDNTQYF
cdr3_nt: TGTGCCAGCAGTTTCACAGACAATACGCAGTATTTT

v_call: TRBV6-5
clone_size: many
d_call: NA
j_call: TRBJ2-1
cdr3_aa: CASQRLAYRRGTSNEQFF
cdr3_nt: TGTGCCAGCCAGAGGCTGGCCTATCGGCGGGGGACAAGCAATGAGCAGTTCTTC

v_call: TRBV13
clone_size: medium-sized
d_call: NA
j_call: TRBJ2-3
cdr3_aa: CASTWRTGRISTDTQYF
cdr3_nt: TGTGCCAGCACTTGGAGAACAGGGAGGATAAGCACGGATACGCAGTATTTT

v_call: TRBV6-4
clone_size: NA
d_call: TRBD2
j_call: TRBJ2-3
cdr3_aa: CASSALAGGNTDTQYF
cdr3_nt: TGTGCCAGCAGTGCACTAGCGGGGGGAAACACAGATACGCAGTATTTT

v_call: TRBV7-9
clone_size: NA
d_call: TRBD1
j_call: TRBJ1-2
cdr3_aa: CASSTGGTGYGYTF
cdr3_nt: TGTGCCAGCAGCACAGGGGGGACAGGCTATGGCTACACCTTC

v_call: TRBV30
clone_size: NA
d_call: TRBD1
j_call: TRBJ1-4
cdr3_aa: CACGTGPSGKLFF
cdr3_nt: TGTGCCTGTGGGACAGGACCCTCGGGGAAACTGTTTTTT

v_call: TRBV12-3/TRBV12-4
clone_size: few
d_call: NA
j_call: TRBJ2-7
cdr3_aa: CASSFDPPYEQYF
cdr3_nt: TGTGCCAGCAGTTTTGACCCTCCCTACGAGCAGTACTTC

v_call: TRBV12-3/TRBV12-4
clone_size: NA
d_call: NA
j_call: TRBJ1-6
cdr3_aa: CASSRGFHSPLHF
cdr3_nt: TGTGCCAGCAGTCGAGGGTTTCATTCACCCCTCCACTTT

v_call: TRBV7-2
clone_size: NA
d_call: NA
j_call: TRBJ2-7
cdr3_aa: CASSLGRASYEQYF
cdr3_nt: TGTGCCAGCAGCCTGGGACGTGCCTCCTACGAGCAGTACTTC

v_call: TRBV6-5
clone_size: NA
d_call: NA
j_call: TRBJ1-1
cdr3_aa: CASRLHGMNTEAFF
cdr3_nt: TGTGCCAGCAGACTCCATGGTATGAACACTGAAGCTTTCTTT

v_call: TRBV30
clone_size: NA
d_call: NA
j_call: TRBJ1-5
cdr3_aa: CAWSHEVGPQHF
cdr3_nt: TGTGCCTGGAGTCACGAGGTAGGGCCCCAGCATTTT

v_call: TRBV5-4
clone_size: NA
d_call: NA
j_call: TRBJ1-1
cdr3_aa: CASSQELSGALLGTEAFF
cdr3_nt: TGTGCCAGCAGCCAAGAATTATCAGGGGCCCTTTTAGGCACTGAAGCTTTCTTT

v_call: TRBV13
clone_size: few
d_call: TRBD2
j_call: TRBJ2-7
cdr3_aa: CASSLGPGEGRGFEQYF
cdr3_nt: TGCGCCAGCAGCTTGGGTCCTGGGGAGGGTCGGGGATTCGAGCAGTACTTC

v_call: TRBV15
clone_size: many
d_call: NA
j_call: TRBJ2-5
cdr3_aa: CATSRDWVTPQETQYF
cdr3_nt: TGTGCCACCAGCAGAGATTGGGTAACTCCCCAAGAGACCCAGTACTTC

v_call: TRBV27
clone_size: medium-sized
d_call: TRBD2
j_call: TRBJ2-1
cdr3_aa: CASTEYGRSRDDEQFF
cdr3_nt: TGTGCCAGCACCGAATACGGGAGGTCCAGGGATGATGAGCAGTTCTTC

v_call: TRBV5-1
clone_size: few
d_call: NA
j_call: TRBJ2-7
cdr3_aa: CASSLGGVTYEQYF
cdr3_nt: TGCGCCAGCAGCCTGGGAGGTGTAACCTACGAGCAGTACTTC

v_call: TRBV5-1
clone_size: once
d_call: NA
j_call: TRBJ2-1
cdr3_aa: CASSSAGGGGRGEQFF
cdr3_nt: TGCGCCAGCAGCTCGGCAGGGGGCGGTGGGAGGGGTGAGCAGTTCTTC

v_call: TRBV27
clone_size: medium-sized
d_call: NA
j_call: TRBJ2-3
cdr3_aa: CASTSLRRDGSTDTQYF
cdr3_nt: TGTGCCAGCACCTCCTTGAGGCGGGACGGTAGCACAGATACGCAGTATTTT

v_call: TRBV6-5
clone_size: few
d_call: TRBD1
j_call: TRBJ1-1
cdr3_aa: CASSSTGARTEAFF
cdr3_nt: TGTGCCAGCAGCTCAACAGGGGCGAGGACTGAAGCTTTCTTT

v_call: TRBV11-2
clone_size: NA
d_call: NA
j_call: TRBJ1-5
cdr3_aa: CASSPGYSNQPQHF
cdr3_nt: TGTGCCAGCAGCCCTGGCTATAGCAATCAGCCCCAGCATTTT

v_call: TRBV6-5
clone_size: NA
d_call: NA
j_call: TRBJ1-1
cdr3_aa: CASSQPDRVTEAFF
cdr3_nt: TGTGCCAGCAGCCAACCCGACAGAGTCACTGAAGCTTTCTTT

v_call: TRBV6-2/TRBV6-3
clone_size: NA
d_call: NA
j_call: TRBJ1-2
cdr3_aa: CASSELRTAHGYTF
cdr3_nt: TGTGCCAGCAGTGAATTGCGGACAGCCCATGGCTACACCTTC

v_call: TRBV6-1
clone_size: NA
d_call: TRBD1
j_call: TRBJ1-2
cdr3_aa: CASARDRGIFCTF
cdr3_nt: TGTGCCAGCGCACGGGACAGGGGGATTTTCTGCACCTTC

v_call: TRBV7-9
clone_size: NA
d_call: TRBD1
j_call: TRBJ2-5
cdr3_aa: CASSLADRDRGLETQYF
cdr3_nt: TGTGCCAGCAGCTTAGCGGACCGGGACAGGGGGCTGGAGACCCAGTACTTC

v_call: TRBV29-1
clone_size: NA
d_call: NA
j_call: TRBJ1-5
cdr3_aa: CSVRPRDSNQPQHF
cdr3_nt: TGCAGCGTCCGACCCCGGGACAGCAATCAGCCCCAGCATTTT

v_call: TRBV6-6
clone_size: NA
d_call: NA
j_call: TRBJ1-4
cdr3_aa: CASSTRTGVMANEKLFF
cdr3_nt: TGTGCCAGCAGTACCCGGACGGGGGTCATGGCTAATGAAAAACTGTTTTTT

v_call: TRBV6-1
clone_size: medium-sized
d_call: NA
j_call: TRBJ2-7
cdr3_aa: CASSEGRGTYEQYF
cdr3_nt: TGTGCCAGCAGTGAGGGGCGAGGGACCTACGAGCAGTACTTC

v_call: TRBV5-1
clone_size: NA
d_call: NA
j_call: TRBJ2-5
cdr3_aa: CASSEGAEETQYF
cdr3_nt: TGCGCCAGCAGCGAGGGCGCTGAAGAGACCCAGTACTTC

v_call: TRBV6-5
clone_size: few
d_call: TRBD1
j_call: TRBJ1-5
cdr3_aa: CASSYGIGTATISNQPQHF
cdr3_nt: TGTGCCAGCAGTTACGGTATCGGGACAGCTACTATTAGCAATCAGCCCCAGCATTTT

v_call: TRBV7-9
clone_size: NA
d_call: TRBD1
j_call: TRBJ2-3
cdr3_aa: CASSQPGQTSDTQYF
cdr3_nt: TGTGCCAGCAGCCAACCGGGACAGACTTCAGATACGCAGTATTTT

v_call: TRBV6-6
clone_size: NA
d_call: NA
j_call: TRBJ1-4
cdr3_aa: CASRDGQRFEKLFF
cdr3_nt: TGTGCCAGCAGGGACGGACAGAGGTTTGAAAAACTGTTTTTT

v_call: TRBV6-2/TRBV6-3
clone_size: NA
d_call: NA
j_call: TRBJ1-2
cdr3_aa: CASSYEYRADGYTF
cdr3_nt: TGTGCCAGCAGTTACGAGTACAGGGCTGATGGCTACACCTTC

v_call: TRBV19
clone_size: NA
d_call: TRBD1
j_call: TRBJ1-2
cdr3_aa: CASSIRGTGGFYGYTF
cdr3_nt: TGTGCCAGTAGTATACGGGGGACAGGGGGATTCTATGGCTACACCTTC

v_call: TRBV19
clone_size: medium-sized
d_call: TRBD1
j_call: TRBJ2-1
cdr3_aa: CASKPGQGYNEQFF
cdr3_nt: TGTGCCAGTAAGCCGGGACAGGGCTACAATGAGCAGTTCTTC

v_call: TRBV6-5
clone_size: NA
d_call: NA
j_call: TRBJ1-3
cdr3_aa: CASSLQGRSGNTIYF
cdr3_nt: TGTGCCAGCAGCCTACAGGGAAGATCTGGAAACACCATATATTTT